A selection of T cell receptor beta chains follows, all from one sample in a study of cytomegalovirus exposure and HLA in healthy donors. TCRdb's copy holds only in-frame clones and misses some; the assay was immunoSEQ multiplex PCR. The table lists about 170,000 clones, more than 60% of them singletons. Sequencing was performed on PBMCs. The source is a female donor in good health and CMV-seronegative. Both conserved end residues are part of each CDR3. The D gene is left open where the match is weak. Expanded clones are given a class, and other clones once, few, many or no size at all.

CDR3 protein | CDR3 DNA | clone size | V gene | D gene | CDR3 length | J gene
CASSTGEETQYF | TGTGCCAGCAGCACGGGGGAAGAGACCCAGTACTTC | NA | TRBV21-1 | NA | 12 | TRBJ2-5
CARKGLAGGFHSTDEQFF | TGTGCCAGGAAGGGACTAGCGGGAGGGTTCCACTCGACAGATGAGCAGTTCTTC | NA | TRBV6-4 | TRBD2 | 18 | TRBJ2-1
CASSESSGYEQYF | TGCGCCAGCAGTGAGTCGTCGGGGTACGAGCAGTACTTC | NA | TRBV10-1 | NA | 13 | TRBJ2-7
CASSDPVLVPNEQFF | TGTGCCAGCAGTGATCCAGTACTAGTCCCCAATGAGCAGTTCTTC | NA | TRBV2 | NA | 15 | TRBJ2-1
CASSGAGGDEQYF | TGTGCCAGCAGTGGGGCAGGGGGCGACGAGCAGTACTTC | NA | TRBV2 | TRBD1 | 13 | TRBJ2-7
CASSYLGQGTYEQYF | TGTGCCAGCAGTTACCTCGGACAGGGGACCTACGAGCAGTACTTC | few | TRBV6-6 | TRBD1 | 15 | TRBJ2-7
CAWSAVQGVGEQYF | TGTGCCTGGAGTGCGGTACAGGGGGTCGGCGAGCAGTACTTC | once | TRBV30 | TRBD1 | 14 | TRBJ2-7
CASRRDRGGEKLFF | TGTGCCAGTAGGCGAGACAGGGGCGGTGAAAAACTGTTTTTT | NA | TRBV19 | TRBD1 | 14 | TRBJ1-4
CASSGQGASGELFF | TGCGCCAGCAGCGGACAGGGGGCGAGCGGGGAGCTGTTTTTT | NA | TRBV5-1 | TRBD1 | 14 | TRBJ2-2
CASSWGRWRNTEAFF | TGTGCCAGCAGTTGGGGGAGGTGGAGGAACACTGAAGCTTTCTTT | few | TRBV6-5 | NA | 15 | TRBJ1-1
CASSLYSTGLSPLHF | TGTGCCAGCAGCTTATACAGCACAGGTTTGTCACCCCTCCACTTT | few | TRBV5-6 | NA | 15 | TRBJ1-6
CASSLGTGSGANVLTF | TGTGCCAGCAGCTTAGGGACAGGGTCGGGGGCCAACGTCCTGACTTTC | few | TRBV7-2 | TRBD1 | 16 | TRBJ2-6
CASSLIRGANQPQHF | TGTGCCAGCAGCTTAATACGGGGGGCCAATCAGCCCCAGCATTTT | NA | TRBV7-8 | NA | 15 | TRBJ1-5
CASSSGTSGYNEQFF | TGTGCCAGCAGCTCCGGGACTAGCGGTTACAATGAGCAGTTCTTC | NA | TRBV7-3 | TRBD2 | 15 | TRBJ2-1
CASSLDLGQTSNTGELFF | TGTGCCAGCAGCTTAGATCTCGGACAGACGTCGAACACCGGGGAGCTGTTTTTT | once | TRBV11-2 | NA | 18 | TRBJ2-2
CATSRAGAGDGYTF | TGTGCCACCAGCAGGGCCGGGGCAGGGGATGGCTACACCTTC | NA | TRBV15 | NA | 14 | TRBJ1-2
CASSSGQGEAGANVLTF | TGTGCCAGCAGCTCGGGACAGGGGGAAGCTGGGGCCAACGTCCTGACTTTC | NA | TRBV7-6 | TRBD1 | 17 | TRBJ2-6
CASSQAQVAEAFF | TGTGCCAGCAGCCAAGCACAGGTTGCGGAGGCTTTCTTT | NA | TRBV28 | NA | 13 | TRBJ1-1
CASSSSGGYTDTQYF | TGTGCCAGCAGCTCTAGCGGGGGGTACACAGATACGCAGTATTTT | few | TRBV11-3 | TRBD2 | 15 | TRBJ2-3
CASSQESLGQPNTGELFF | TGCGCCAGCAGCCAAGAGTCCCTGGGACAGCCGAACACCGGGGAGCTGTTTTTT | NA | TRBV4-1 | TRBD1 | 18 | TRBJ2-2
CASSQVPGLARETQYF | TGTGCCAGCAGCCAGGTGCCGGGACTAGCGCGGGAGACCCAGTACTTC | few | TRBV14 | TRBD2 | 16 | TRBJ2-5
CASGPGQGDTDTQYF | TGTGCCAGCGGACCAGGACAGGGGGACACAGATACGCAGTATTTT | NA | TRBV11-2 | TRBD1 | 15 | TRBJ2-3
CASSLGPGNTIYF | TGTGCCAGCAGTTTGGGCCCCGGAAACACCATATATTTT | once | TRBV28 | NA | 13 | TRBJ1-3